The present T cell receptor (beta chain) was sequenced within a study of blood T cell repertoires in COVID-19. Whole-study context: Acute and convalescent COVID-19 specimens originated in the United States, Italy and Spain. Sample material is recorded as cDNA or gDNA derived from T cells, B-cell-depleted T cells, or PBMCs.

As originally analysed: Reference gene primers were amplified, and this amplification served to estimate nucleated cell counts. Measured with immunoSEQ multiplex PCR; TCRdb has only the in-frame clones, and not every one. V, J and clone size are taken as reported in that table, and D and trimming were inferred from the DNA itself. The sample yields 250,000 to 400,000 clones, 90% seen once. Germline V gene sequence: CDR1 LGHDT, CDR2 YNNKEL (reference sequence). The CDR3 consists of 16 residues. V lost 1 base and J 0 bases, leaving 9 bases between the germline ends. The chain uses TRBV3-1 (or the pseudogene TRBV3-2) and TRBJ1-4; D not certain. The sequenced sample consisted of peripheral blood. This TCR was sampled from a woman aged 25 to 39 with COVID-19, enrolled during active disease. The CDR3 bases are TGTGCCAGCAGCCAAGCATATACTGCAACTAATGAAAAACTGTTTTTT. Residues: CASSQAYTATNEKLFF.